The 10 T cell receptor beta chains in this list originate from one sample, sequenced in a study of monozygotic twins with inflammatory bowel disease. TCRdb reprocessed the 5' RACE reads and keeps a single row for each CDR3 protein, giving no DNA. The sample totals about 450,000 distinct CDR3 sequences. Material: blood. Every receptor here comes from a human donor with ulcerative colitis or Crohn's disease, or a healthy co-twin of an affected twin (not recorded which).

The chain is built from TRBV28 and TRBJ2-4; TCRdb names TRBD2, which stays unverified in the absence of DNA. This CDR3 comprises 13 residues. The germline V gene has CDR1 MDHEN and CDR2 SYDVKM. The CDR3 loop is CASRGTSLNIQYF.

The chain combines TRBV20-1 with TRBJ1-1. The CDR3 covers 13 residues. From germline, CDR1 is DFQATT and CDR2 SNEGSKA (reference sequence). CDR3 in amino acids: CSADHTNTDEAFF.

The V and J genes are TRBV5-1 and TRBJ1-1. The CDR3 is 13 residues long. CDR1 is SGHRS, CDR2 YFSETQ, per germline. The chain's CDR3 is CASSFSLNTEAFF. Based on the CDR3 plus reference TRBV5-1 and TRBJ1-1, the full variable domain is KAGVTQTPRYLIKTRGQQVTLSCSPISGHRSVSWYQQTPGQGLQFLFEYFSETQRNKGNFPGRFSGRQFSNSRSEMNVSTLELGDSALYLCASSFSLNTEAFFGQGTRLTVV.

V gene TRBV15 combines with J gene TRBJ2-1. The germline V gene encodes CDR1 LNHNV and CDR2 YYDKDF (reference sequence). The CDR3 loop spans 16 amino acids. The CDR3 sequence: CATSRDWRPSYNEQFF. The full variable domain, completed using reference TRBV15 and TRBJ2-1, is DAMVIQNPRYQVTQFGKPVTLSCSQTLNHNVMYWYQQKSSQAPKLLFHYYDKDFNNEADTPDNFQSRRPNTSFCFLDIRSPGLGDTAMYLCATSRDWRPSYNEQFFGPGTRLTVL.

The chain combines TRBV7-3 with TRBJ2-2; with no DNA, the TCRdb D assignment of TRBD1 cannot be verified. Germline loops: CDR1 SGHTA, CDR2 FQGTGA. The CDR3 has 16 amino acids. This CDR3 reads CASSSSPSQATGELFF.

The V gene is TRBV7-2, the J gene TRBJ2-3; TCRdb indicates TRBD2, and absent DNA this call remains unverified. CDR1 and CDR2 (germline): SGHTA, FQGNSA. This CDR3 region has 17 residues. CDR3 in amino acids: CASSSGLAGGQGDTQYF.

This chain connects TRBV5-1 to TRBJ1-1. This CDR3 has 14 amino acids. In germline, CDR1 is SGHRS, CDR2 YFSETQ. CDR3 residues: CASSFKGLNTEAFF. Based on the CDR3 plus reference TRBV5-1 and TRBJ1-1, the full variable domain is KAGVTQTPRYLIKTRGQQVTLSCSPISGHRSVSWYQQTPGQGLQFLFEYFSETQRNKGNFPGRFSGRQFSNSRSEMNVSTLELGDSALYLCASSFKGLNTEAFFGQGTRLTVV.

The chain couples TRBV7-2 to TRBJ2-7; TCRdb indicates TRBD1, and absent DNA this call remains unverified. This CDR3 contains 15 residues. CDR1 and CDR2 from the germline V gene are SGHTA and FQGNSA. The CDR3 loop is CASSSTGVVSYEQYF.

The gene calls are TRBV7-3 and TRBJ2-1; checking the TCRdb D call of TRBD2 is not possible without DNA. In germline, CDR1 is SGHTA, CDR2 FQGTGA. The length of the CDR3 is 16 residues. The CDR3 spells CASSLSGGGMGNEQFF. Full variable domain (rest looked up from reference TRBV7-3 and TRBJ2-1): GAGVSQTPSNKVTEKGKYVELRCDPISGHTALYWYRQSLGQGPEFLIYFQGTGAADDSGLPNDRFFAVRPEGSVSTLKIQRTERGDSAVYLCASSLSGGGMGNEQFFGPGTRLTVL.

This rearrangement joins TRBV6-5 to TRBJ1-2; TCRdb returns TRBD1, unconfirmable since there is no DNA. The CDR3 is 13 residues long. The V gene's germline CDR1 is MNHEY and CDR2 SVGAGI. The CDR3 region is CASKGGSGDGYTF.